This TCR beta chain was sequenced for a study of regulatory T cells in long-lasting Graves disease (dated by TCRdb to the early 2020s). In the study overall: Antithyroid drugs had been taken for less than 3 months by newly diagnosed Graves' disease patients. This study used TCR sequencing and RNA sequencing of peripheral blood to compare persistent Graves' disease patients against newly diagnosed Graves' disease patients. The study took place in China and was registered as a clinical trial. A total of roughly 33 samples underwent TCR sequencing: around 13 from persistent and about 20 from newly diagnosed Graves' disease patients.

Library preparation employed multiplex PCR. The data were produced on an Illumina HiSeq 4000. CDR3 regions were amplified by Arm-PCR with iRepertoire HTBI primers to construct TCR beta libraries. Gel purification was performed on PCR products prior to sequencing. Turning to the authors' computational methods: A total of 62 TRBV and some 15 TRBJ segments were identified across samples and were used for gene usage analysis of CDR3 amino acid clonotypes. COPE and FqMerger were used to merge the filtered high-quality paired reads into contigs. BLAST was used to align contigs to IMGT TRBV, TRBD and TRBJ reference genes, and CDR3 was defined according to IMGT. Clonotypes above 0.1% frequency were classified as highly expanded clones. Repertoire diversity was measured by Shannon entropy, and V-J evenness by the Gini coefficient. A clonotype found in more than one individual was treated as public. TCRdb applied fastp at Q25 and MiXCR to the public reads, then kept only in-frame beta chains. Every distinct CDR3 protein forms one entry, paired with its most common genes and DNA. These V and J calls derive from TCRdb rather than the authors' analysis. The sample yields 400,000 to 500,000 distinct CDR3 sequences; about 17% were counted once. Roughly 10% of the sample is in the top ten clones.

Broad study findings and their caveats: TRBV28, TRBJ1-2 and TRBJ2-5 were preferentially used in persistent disease, while TRBV20-1 and TRBJ2-1 were favored in newly diagnosed disease. The authors acknowledged the small sample size as a limitation that may reduce accuracy. Lower TCR Shannon entropy and fewer highly expanded clones were observed in persistent Graves' disease patients than in newly diagnosed patients, which suggested clonal expansion. The study examined only peripheral blood because the primary lesion, thyroid tissue, could not be accessed. Sequencing and analysis were limited to the TCR beta chain. More public clonotypes were shared among persistent patients (approximately 3,000) than among newly diagnosed patients (more than 900).

From the cysteine through the phenylalanine, the CDR3 covers 17 amino acids. CDR3 DNA is the only sequence kept; it has 51 bases, read in frame from the first base. The germline V gene (reference sequence) gives CDR1 as LNHDA and CDR2 as SQIVND. Cut back by 0 bases and 1 base, the V and J ends lie 13 bases apart. As to this clonotype: Its antigen specificity is not known. Base quality data are lacking; no much larger clone is found one base away.

What this sample's time point label stands for: newly diagnosed GD, antithyroid drugs for less than 3 months. For both TCR sequencing and RNA sequencing, RNA was extracted from PBMCs in TRIzol. The diagnosis of Graves' disease was made according to American Thyroid Association guidelines. Patients were recruited from an endocrinology department in Xi'an, China. Each patient gave around 9 milliliters of peripheral blood, collected in an EDTA anticoagulant tube. Ficoll Paque Plus density gradient separation was used to isolate PBMCs, and no further T cell sorting was done. An Agilent 2100 Bioanalyzer and agarose gel were used to assess RNA quality, and a NanoDrop 2000 was used to measure RNA concentration. These same data were also listed under a study on T cells in Graves' hyperthyroidism and ophthalmopathy. As that second study puts it: A patient counted as having stable Graves' hyperthyroidism if no progression to ophthalmopathy occurred over 18 months of follow-up. Hyperthyroidism patients were newly diagnosed, had a disease duration of under 2 months, and were aged 18 to 65 years. Exclusion was applied to patients with uncontrolled infections, other autoimmune diseases, pregnancy or lactation. Clinical symptoms, serum thyroxine and TRAb, thyroid ultrasound, and orbital computed tomography formed the basis for the diagnoses. The TCR CDR3 was subjected to a first round of RT-PCR using the HTBI primer set and the Qiagen OneStep RT-PCR kit. Most expanded thyroid clonotypes (frequency above 0.001) were also found in blood, which suggests that blood repertoires may mirror thyroid immune responses. A 13 V-J signature model separated ophthalmopathy from stable hyperthyroidism, with around 88% sensitivity and 81.08% specificity in cross-validation and 80%/75% in testing. During validation, the model predicted progression to ophthalmopathy a median of approximately 6.5 months ahead of onset, with around 71% sensitivity and roughly 75% specificity. A discovery cohort of about 100 patients, fewer than 50 with Graves' ophthalmopathy and under 60 with stable Graves' hyperthyroidism, was used to find distinguishing TCR V-J signatures. An independent validation cohort of under 20 hyperthyroidism patients and 17 patients who later progressed to ophthalmopathy tested prospective prediction of ophthalmopathy. The 95 to 100 discovery patients were randomly split 7:3 into training and test sets. The study also compared thyroid tissue and blood T-cell repertoires from roughly six Graves' hyperthyroidism patients. After blood sampling, hyperthyroidism patients were treated with methimazole at a starting dose of 30 mg daily, and ophthalmopathy patients were treated with high-dose intravenous methylprednisolone. Libraries were constructed in a second round of multiplex PCR, after which size selection and purification were performed. Paired-end sequencing of the libraries was performed with 100 bp reads on an Illumina HiSeq2000. Raw data were processed with SOAPnuke, discarding reads with adapters, uncalled bases, mean Phred below 15, or no exact constant-primer or identifier match. COPE v1.2.5 was used to merge the high-quality paired reads, and each unique nucleotide sequence was defined as a clonotype. Clonotypes were aligned to IMGT TRBV, TRBD and TRBJ reference segments using MiTCR v1.1. The analysis was restricted to V-J combinations with a frequency above 0.0001, which together covered 98% to 99.2% of the repertoires. The TCS score was defined as the ratio of F50 (clonal expansion) to E x V (chaos), calculated using BLOSUM62-based TCRdist between CDR3 peptides within each V-J. Welch's t-statistics and random forest reduced some 510 V-J features to roughly 13, which were used in a naive Bayes classifier (R e1071). Sample size was not statistically predetermined, and investigators were not blinded to group allocation. The paper reports TCR Vbeta CDR3 sequencing of approximately 140 peripheral blood samples: under 45 ophthalmopathy, 70 to 85 hyperthyroidism and 17 progressor patients.

The source is a woman under 40 with Graves disease. Donor details come from another sample of the same person, matched by shared clones. The chain links TRBV19 with TRBJ2-4; the D gene assignment is ambiguous. Specimen: peripheral blood mononuclear cells (PBMCs), collected at new diagnosis, from a patient treated with antithyroid drugs. The CDR3 reads as follows: CASSIEGFHRAKNIQYF. The nucleotide sequence reads TGTGCCAGTAGTATAGAAGGTTTTCATCGGGCCAAAAACATTCAGTACTTC. The full variable domain, with segments outside the CDR3 supplied by the reference TRBV19 and TRBJ2-4 proteins, appears as DGGITQSPKYLFRKEGQNVTLSCEQNLNHDAMYWYRQDPGQGLRLIYYSQIVNDFQKGDIAEGYSVSREKKESFPLTVTSAQKNPTAFYLCASSIEGFHRAKNIQYFGAGTRLSVL.